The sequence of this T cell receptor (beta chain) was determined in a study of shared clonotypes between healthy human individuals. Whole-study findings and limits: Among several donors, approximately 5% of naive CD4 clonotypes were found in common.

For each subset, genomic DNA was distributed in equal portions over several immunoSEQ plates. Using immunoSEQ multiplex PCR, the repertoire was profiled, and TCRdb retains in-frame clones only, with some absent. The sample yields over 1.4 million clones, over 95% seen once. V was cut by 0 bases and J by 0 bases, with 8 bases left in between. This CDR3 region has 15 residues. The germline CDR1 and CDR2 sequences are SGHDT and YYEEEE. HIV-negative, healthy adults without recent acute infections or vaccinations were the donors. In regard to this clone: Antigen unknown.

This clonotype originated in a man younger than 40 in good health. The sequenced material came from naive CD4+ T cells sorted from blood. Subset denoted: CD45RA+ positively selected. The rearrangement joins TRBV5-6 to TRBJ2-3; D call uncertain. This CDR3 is CASSLVWQSTDTQYF. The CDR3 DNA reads TGTGCCAGCAGCTTGGTATGGCAGAGCACAGATACGCAGTATTTT.